These 14 T cell receptor beta chains were sequenced from one sample in a study of T cell clonality in common variable immunodeficiency. The data were produced by immunoSEQ multiplex PCR, yet TCRdb's version contains in-frame clones alone and is incomplete. This sample carries under 50,000 clones, none of them present only once. The sample comprised peripheral blood mononuclear cells. The source is a person between 18 and 70 years old in good health.

Many counts were recorded for this clone. The read ends 3 residues shy of where the CDR3 ends; the end is completed using the germline J gene. The chain is built from TRBV2 and TRBJ2-1; perhaps TRBD2 as D (6 bases). The CDR3 length is 14 residues. Looked up from germline, CDR1 is SNHLY and CDR2 is FYNNEI. With 5 bases removed from V and 4 bases from J, the gap between germline ends came to 12 bases. The CDR3 loop is CASSSGTQYNEQFF. The DNA read from the CDR3 is TGTGCCAGCAGTTCCGGGACTCAATACAATGAG. Using reference TRBV2 and TRBJ2-1 for the parts outside the CDR3, the full variable domain is EPEVTQTPSHQVTQMGQEVILRCVPISNHLYFYWYRQILGQKVEFLVSFYNNEISEKSEIFDDQFSVERPDGSNFTLKIRSTKLEDSAMYFCASSSGTQYNEQFFGPGTRLTVL.

This clone came up many times. Coverage ceases 3 residues before the CDR3 finishes, and the germline J gene fills in the end. The chain is built from TRBV6-2 or TRBV6-3 and TRBJ2-3; the match to TRBD2 covers 7 bases. The CDR3 has 14 residues. Germline V gives CDR1 MNHEY, CDR2 SVGEGT. CDR3 DNA (partial): TGTGCCAGCAGTTACGGGGGGGAGGTGGAGACG. The encoded protein is CASSYGGEVET. The whole CDR3 is CASSYGGEVETQYF.

At least ten counts were recorded for this clone. CDR3 in amino acids: CSASVRAGTDTQYF. The sequenced part of the CDR3 DNA is TGCAGTGCTAGCGTCAGGGCTGGCACAGATACG. The rearrangement links TRBV20-1 to TRBJ2-3; maybe TRBD1 (5 bases). The read ends 3 residues before the CDR3 terminus; that terminus is restored from the germline J gene. CDR3 length: 14 residues. Trimming pared 3 bases from V and 1 base from J, leaving 11 bases between. Germline CDR1 DFQATT, CDR2 SNEGSKA (reference sequence).

This clone was counted a few times. The sequence runs out 3 residues before the end of the CDR3; the remainder is reconstructed from the germline J gene. The J gene is TRBJ2-1, the V gene TRBV2, with a tentative D call TRBD2 (7 bases). From germline, CDR1 is SNHLY and CDR2 FYNNEI. The CDR3 sequence is 17 residues long. Trimming took 0 bases from V and 1 from J, leaving 13 bases between them. The sequenced CDR3 bases are TGTGCCAGCAGTGAAGCGGGAGGGACAAAGTCCTACAATGAG. Its protein product is CASSEAGGTKSYNE. In full, the CDR3 reads CASSEAGGTKSYNEQFF.

This clone was recorded at least ten times. The sequence runs out 3 residues before the end of the CDR3; the remainder is reconstructed from the germline J gene. V gene TRBV5-4 combines with J gene TRBJ1-2; a weak D match, TRBD1 (5 bases). The CDR3 contains 13 residues. Trimming shortened V by 4 bases and J by 4 bases, and 11 bases separated the two germline ends. The germline V gene encodes CDR1 SGHNT and CDR2 YYREEE (reference sequence). The CDR3 DNA, read in part, is TGTGCCAGCAGCAAGGCGGGGACCTATGGC. Protein sequence: CASSKAGTYG. The complete CDR3 reads CASSKAGTYGYTF.

This clone was counted a few times. This could be a read error, since a much larger clone is one nucleotide away. The CDR3 protein is CASSLGTGDSNQTQYF. CDR3 DNA, as far as it was read: TGCGCCAGCAGCTTGGGGACAGGGGATAGCAATCAGACC. The J gene is TRBJ2-5, the V gene TRBV5-1; 9 nucleotides line up with TRBD1. Coverage ceases 3 residues before the CDR3 finishes, and the germline J gene fills in the end. The germline V gene encodes CDR1 SGHRS and CDR2 YFSETQ. Losses at the gene ends were 0 bases for V and 6 bases for J; bases not matched to a gene: 9. This CDR3 region has 16 residues.

This clone was seen ten or more times. The read gets to within 3 residues of the CDR3 end, and the germline J gene fills in the rest. The rearrangement uses TRBV16 and TRBJ1-1; D possibly corresponds to TRBD1 (5 bases). The CDR3 loop spans 13 amino acids. Germline values: CDR1 KGHSY, CDR2 FQNENV. The sequenced part of the CDR3 DNA is TGTGCCAGCAGCCCTCTCTCCGAGGGGCGG. Residues: CASSPLSEGR. In full, the CDR3 is CASSPLSEGRAFF.

This clone was recorded at least ten times. The read ends 3 residues early relative to the CDR3; the germline J gene fills the gap. The chain couples TRBV4-2 to TRBJ1-2, with D hard to call. Germline V gene lookup returns CDR1 LGHNA and CDR2 YNFKEQ. Trimming stripped 2 bases from V and 7 bases from J, with 5 bases between. CDR3 size: 11 residues. CDR3 amino acids: CASSQSLGYTF. CDR3 bases read: TGTGCCAGCAGCCAATCCCTTGGC.

Concerning this clone itself: The DNA ends 3 residues before the CDR3 does, and the rest of the CDR3 is filled in from the germline J gene. The chain uses TRBV6-2 or TRBV6-3 and TRBJ2-2; D perhaps matches TRBD1 (6 bases). This CDR3 is built from 13 residues. The V gene's germline CDR1 is MNHEY and CDR2 SVGEGT. Incomplete CDR3 DNA: TGTGCCAGCAGTTACGGGGGCAATGAAAAG. It codes for CASSYGGNEK. The whole CDR3 protein is CASSYGGNEKLFF.

This clone was recorded many times. The read halts 3 residues ahead of the CDR3 end, with the missing end drawn from the germline J gene. The chain employs TRBV19 and TRBJ1-2, with D perhaps matching TRBD1 (5 bases). This CDR3 has 14 amino acids. Germline CDR1 is LNHDA and CDR2 is SQIVND (reference sequence). The V end lost 2 bases, the J end lost 7 bases, and 14 bases lay between the germline ends. CDR3 DNA, as far as it was read: TGTGCCAGTAGTATACACAGGCCCAAGGGTGGC. It translates to CASSIHRPKGG. The whole CDR3 sequence reads CASSIHRPKGGYTF. Using reference TRBV19 and TRBJ1-2 for the parts outside the CDR3, the full variable domain is DGGITQSPKYLFRKEGQNVTLSCEQNLNHDAMYWYRQDPGQGLRLIYYSQIVNDFQKGDIAEGYSVSREKKESFPLTVTSAQKNPTAFYLCASSIHRPKGGYTFGSGTRLTVV.

In its sample, this clone was seen a few times. The read terminates 3 residues ahead of where the CDR3 ends, so the germline J gene completes it. This chain links TRBV19 with TRBJ1-2; D is unresolved. This CDR3 is built from 14 residues. Per germline, CDR1 LNHDA and CDR2 SQIVND (reference sequence). CDR3 DNA, as far as it was read: TGTGCCAGTAGTATTGGCCTAGCGGGGTACGAC. Translating gives CASSIGLAGYD. The whole CDR3 region reads CASSIGLAGYDYTF.

This clone appeared many times. The DNA ends 3 residues before the CDR3 does, and the rest of the CDR3 is filled in from the germline J gene. This specimen includes other DNA sequences encoding the same CDR3. This rearrangement joins TRBV30 to TRBJ1-3; 8 nucleotides match TRBD1. The CDR3 consists of 15 residues. V shed 2 bases, J shed 4 bases, and the junction held 7 bases outside the gene matches. Germline V gene sequence: CDR1 GTSNPN, CDR2 SVGIG (reference sequence). Here the CDR3 reads CAWSSDRAAGNTIYF. The CDR3 bases that were read are TGTGCCTGGAGTTCGGACAGGGCGGCGGGAAACACC.

As concerns this clone: The read terminates 3 residues before the CDR3 end, so the remaining end is supplied by the germline J gene. This chain uses TRBV7-9 with TRBJ1-2, with a possible D match to TRBD1 (6 bases). CDR3 length: 13 residues. V gave up 4 bases and J gave up 7 bases, with 13 bases separating them. CDR1 is SEHNR and CDR2 is FQNEAQ in the germline V gene (reference sequence). CDR3 loop: CASSSDRRSGYTF. Incomplete CDR3 DNA: TGTGCCAGCAGCTCCGACAGGCGGAGTGGC.

This clone was detected a few times. The read finishes 3 residues shy of the CDR3 end, and the germline J gene is used to complete it. The V gene is TRBV5-1, the J gene TRBJ2-7; unclear D gene. The germline V gene encodes CDR1 SGHRS and CDR2 YFSETQ. The CDR3 has 13 residues. V was shortened by 0 bases and J by 3 bases, with 7 bases between the two germline ends. The part of the CDR3 DNA that was read is TGCGCCAGCAGCTTGGAGGTTTACTACGAG. Encoded protein: CASSLEVYYE. The full CDR3 protein reads CASSLEVYYEQYF. Filled out from reference TRBV5-1 and TRBJ2-7, the complete variable domain reads KAGVTQTPRYLIKTRGQQVTLSCSPISGHRSVSWYQQTPGQGLQFLFEYFSETQRNKGNFPGRFSGRQFSNSRSEMNVSTLELGDSALYLCASSLEVYYEQYFGPGTRLTVT.